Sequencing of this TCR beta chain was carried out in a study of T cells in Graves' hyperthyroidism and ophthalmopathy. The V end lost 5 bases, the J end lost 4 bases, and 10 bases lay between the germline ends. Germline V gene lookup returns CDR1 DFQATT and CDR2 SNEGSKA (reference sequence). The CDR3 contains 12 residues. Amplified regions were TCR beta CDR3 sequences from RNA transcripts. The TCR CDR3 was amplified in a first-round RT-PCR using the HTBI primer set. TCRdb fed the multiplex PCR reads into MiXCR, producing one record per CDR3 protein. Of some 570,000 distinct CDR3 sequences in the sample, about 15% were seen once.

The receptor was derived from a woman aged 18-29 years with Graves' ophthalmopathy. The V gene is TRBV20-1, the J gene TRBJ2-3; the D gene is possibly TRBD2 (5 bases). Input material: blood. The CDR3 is CSARTFSDTQYF. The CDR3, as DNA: TGCAGTGCTCGGACTTTCTCAGATACGCAGTATTTT.